This TCR beta chain is from a study of blood T cell repertoires in COVID-19. Study summary: Collection of acute and convalescent COVID-19 samples took place in the United States, Italy and Spain. Nucleic acid was either cDNA or gDNA, and it came from T cells, B-cell-depleted T cells, or PBMCs.

Repertoires were generated with immunoSEQ multiplex PCR, while TCRdb's copy carries only in-frame clones and drops some. The repertoire has roughly 56,000 clones, about 85% of them found once; the top ten carry roughly 10%. This clonotype was sampled from a human donor in a cohort sampled during active COVID-19. Material: peripheral blood.

The CDR3 bases are TGTGCCAGCTCACTCGTCTGGACAGGGGCCGCTAATGAAAAACTGTTTTTT. Translated, it gives CASSLVWTGAANEKLFF. J is TRBJ1-4 and V is TRBV18; TRBD1 agrees at 9 bases. V lost 4 bases to trimming and J lost 3 bases; unmatched junction nucleotides: 9. The CDR3 contains 17 residues. The germline CDR1 and CDR2 sequences are KGHSH and LQKENI.